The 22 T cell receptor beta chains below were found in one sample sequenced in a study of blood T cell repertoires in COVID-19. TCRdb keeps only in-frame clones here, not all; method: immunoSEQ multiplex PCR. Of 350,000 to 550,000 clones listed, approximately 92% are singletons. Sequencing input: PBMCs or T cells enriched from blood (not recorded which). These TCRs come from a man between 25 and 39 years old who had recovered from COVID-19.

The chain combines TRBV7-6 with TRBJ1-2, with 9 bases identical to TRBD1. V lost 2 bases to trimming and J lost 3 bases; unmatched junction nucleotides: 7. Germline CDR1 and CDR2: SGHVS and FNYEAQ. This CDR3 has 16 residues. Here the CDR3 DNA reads TGTGCCAGCAGCTTATTTGTGGGACAGGGCGACTATGGCTACACCTTC. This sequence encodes CASSLFVGQGDYGYTF.

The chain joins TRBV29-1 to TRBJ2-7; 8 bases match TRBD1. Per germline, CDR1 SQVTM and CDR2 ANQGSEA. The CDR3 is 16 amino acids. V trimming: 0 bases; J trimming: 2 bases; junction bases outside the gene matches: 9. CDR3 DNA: TGCAGCGTTGAAGATCATCAGTCAGGGGGCCCCTACGAGCAGTACTTC. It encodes CSVEDHQSGGPYEQYF.

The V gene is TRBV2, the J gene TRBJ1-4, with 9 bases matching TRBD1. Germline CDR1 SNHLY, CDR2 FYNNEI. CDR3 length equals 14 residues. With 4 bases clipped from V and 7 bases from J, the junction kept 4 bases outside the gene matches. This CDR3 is CASSGDRASEKLFF. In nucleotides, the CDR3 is TGTGCCAGCAGTGGGGACAGGGCTAGTGAAAAACTGTTTTTT.

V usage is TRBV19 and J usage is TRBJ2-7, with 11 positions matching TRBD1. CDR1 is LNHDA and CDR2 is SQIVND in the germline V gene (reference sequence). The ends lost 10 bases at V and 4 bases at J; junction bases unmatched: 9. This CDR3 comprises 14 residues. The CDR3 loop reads CATPGQGVWYEQYF. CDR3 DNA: TGTGCCACTCCGGGACAGGGGGTTTGGTACGAGCAGTACTTC. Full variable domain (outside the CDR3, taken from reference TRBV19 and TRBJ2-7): DGGITQSPKYLFRKEGQNVTLSCEQNLNHDAMYWYRQDPGQGLRLIYYSQIVNDFQKGDIAEGYSVSREKKESFPLTVTSAQKNPTAFYLCATPGQGVWYEQYFGPGTRLTVT.

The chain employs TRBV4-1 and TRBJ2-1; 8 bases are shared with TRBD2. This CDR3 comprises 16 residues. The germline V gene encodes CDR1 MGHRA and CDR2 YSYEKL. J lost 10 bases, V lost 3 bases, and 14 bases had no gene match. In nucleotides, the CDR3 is TGCGCCAGCAGCCAGGCCTGGTCGGCGGGAGGTGGCGAGCAGTTCTTC. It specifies CASSQAWSAGGGEQFF.

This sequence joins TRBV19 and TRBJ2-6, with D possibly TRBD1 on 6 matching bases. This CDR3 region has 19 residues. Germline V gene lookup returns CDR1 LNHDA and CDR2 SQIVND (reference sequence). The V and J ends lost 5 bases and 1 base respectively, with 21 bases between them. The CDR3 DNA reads TGTGCCAGTAGTCCTTACACAGGGTCCAAACCGTCTGGGGCCAACGTCCTGACTTTC. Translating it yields CASSPYTGSKPSGANVLTF.

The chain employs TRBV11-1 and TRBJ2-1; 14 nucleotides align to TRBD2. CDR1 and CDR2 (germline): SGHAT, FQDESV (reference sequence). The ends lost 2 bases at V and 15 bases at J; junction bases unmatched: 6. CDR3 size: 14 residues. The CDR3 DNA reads TGTGCCAGCAGCTTAAGGGGACTAGCGGGAGATCGGTTCTTC. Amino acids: CASSLRGLAGDRFF.

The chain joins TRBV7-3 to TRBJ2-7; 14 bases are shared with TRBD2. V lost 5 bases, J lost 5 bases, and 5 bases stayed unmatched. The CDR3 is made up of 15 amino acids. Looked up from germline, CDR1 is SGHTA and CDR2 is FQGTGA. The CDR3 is CASSPGTSGSDEQYF. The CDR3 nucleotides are TGTGCCAGCAGCCCAGGGACTAGCGGGAGTGACGAGCAGTACTTC.

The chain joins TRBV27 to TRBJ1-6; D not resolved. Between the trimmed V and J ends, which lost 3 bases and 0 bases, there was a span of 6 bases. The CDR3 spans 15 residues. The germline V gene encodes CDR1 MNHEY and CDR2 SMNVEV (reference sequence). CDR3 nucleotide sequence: TGTGCCAGCAGTTTTCTAAGCTCCTATAATTCACCCCTCCACTTT. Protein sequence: CASSFLSSYNSPLHF.

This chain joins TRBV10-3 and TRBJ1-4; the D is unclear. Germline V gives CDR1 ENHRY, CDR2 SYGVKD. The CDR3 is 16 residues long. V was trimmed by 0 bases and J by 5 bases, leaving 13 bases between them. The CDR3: CAISESTRTGNEKLFF. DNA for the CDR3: TGTGCCATCAGTGAGTCGACTCGGACGGGAAATGAAAAACTGTTTTTT.

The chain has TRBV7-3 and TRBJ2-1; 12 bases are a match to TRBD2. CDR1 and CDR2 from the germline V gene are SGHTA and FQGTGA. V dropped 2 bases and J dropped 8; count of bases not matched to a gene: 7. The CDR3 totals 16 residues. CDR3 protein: CASSLLAGGRGDEQFF. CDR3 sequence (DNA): TGTGCCAGCAGCTTACTAGCGGGAGGGCGTGGCGATGAGCAGTTCTTC. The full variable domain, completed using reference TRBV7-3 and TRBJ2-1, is GAGVSQTPSNKVTEKGKYVELRCDPISGHTALYWYRQSLGQGPEFLIYFQGTGAADDSGLPNDRFFAVRPEGSVSTLKIQRTERGDSAVYLCASSLLAGGRGDEQFFGPGTRLTVL.

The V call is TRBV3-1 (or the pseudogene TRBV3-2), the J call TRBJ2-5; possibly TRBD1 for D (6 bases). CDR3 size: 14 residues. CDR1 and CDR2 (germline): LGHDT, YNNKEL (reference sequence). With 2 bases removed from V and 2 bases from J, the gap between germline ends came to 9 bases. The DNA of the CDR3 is TGTGCCAGCAGCCAATTTCAGGGGCAAGAGACCCAGTACTTC. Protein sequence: CASSQFQGQETQYF.

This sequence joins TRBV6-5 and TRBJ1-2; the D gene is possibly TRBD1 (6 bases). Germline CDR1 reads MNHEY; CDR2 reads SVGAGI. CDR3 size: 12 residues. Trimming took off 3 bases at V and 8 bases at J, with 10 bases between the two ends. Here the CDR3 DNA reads TGTGCCAGCAGTTATCCAGGGGTCGGCTACACCTTC. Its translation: CASSYPGVGYTF.

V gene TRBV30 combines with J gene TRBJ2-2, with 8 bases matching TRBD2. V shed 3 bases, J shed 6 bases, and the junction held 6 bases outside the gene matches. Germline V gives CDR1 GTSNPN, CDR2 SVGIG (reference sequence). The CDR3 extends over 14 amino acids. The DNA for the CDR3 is TGTGCCTGGAGGGGGGTACTAGCGGCCGGGGAGCTGTTTTTT. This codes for CAWRGVLAAGELFF.

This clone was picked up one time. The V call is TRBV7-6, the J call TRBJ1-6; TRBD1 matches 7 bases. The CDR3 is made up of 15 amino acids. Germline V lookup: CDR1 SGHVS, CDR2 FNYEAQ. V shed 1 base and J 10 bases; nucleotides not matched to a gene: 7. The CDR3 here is CASSLETGSGSPLHF. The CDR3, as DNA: TGTGCCAGCAGCTTAGAGACAGGGTCGGGATCACCCCTCCACTTT.

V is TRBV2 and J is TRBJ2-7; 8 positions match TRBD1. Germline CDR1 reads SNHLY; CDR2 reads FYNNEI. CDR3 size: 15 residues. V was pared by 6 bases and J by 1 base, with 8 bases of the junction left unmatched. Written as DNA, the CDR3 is TGTGCCAGCAGCAAGGACAGGGTAGTATCCTACGAGCAGTACTTC. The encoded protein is CASSKDRVVSYEQYF.

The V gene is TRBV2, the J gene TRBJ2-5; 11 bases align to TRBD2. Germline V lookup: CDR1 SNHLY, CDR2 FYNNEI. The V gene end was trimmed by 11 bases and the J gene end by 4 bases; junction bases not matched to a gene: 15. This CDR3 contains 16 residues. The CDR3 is CAGRPRLAGLGETQYF. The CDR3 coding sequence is TGTGCCGGGCGCCCAAGACTAGCGGGATTGGGAGAGACCCAGTACTTC. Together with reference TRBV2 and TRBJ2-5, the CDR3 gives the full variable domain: EPEVTQTPSHQVTQMGQEVILRCVPISNHLYFYWYRQILGQKVEFLVSFYNNEISEKSEIFDDQFSVERPDGSNFTLKIRSTKLEDSAMYFCAGRPRLAGLGETQYFGPGTRLLVL.

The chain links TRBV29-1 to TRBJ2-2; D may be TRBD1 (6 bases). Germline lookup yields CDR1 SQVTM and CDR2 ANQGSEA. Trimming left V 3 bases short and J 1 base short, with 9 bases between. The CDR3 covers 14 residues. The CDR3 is CSVDTGQNTGELFF. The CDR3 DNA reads TGCAGCGTTGATACGGGACAGAACACCGGGGAGCTGTTTTTT.

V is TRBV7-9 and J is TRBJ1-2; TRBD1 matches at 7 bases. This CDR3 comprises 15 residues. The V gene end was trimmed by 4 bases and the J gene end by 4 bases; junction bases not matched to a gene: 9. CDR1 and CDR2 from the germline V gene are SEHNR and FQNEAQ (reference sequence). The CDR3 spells CASSSTGEVGYGYTF. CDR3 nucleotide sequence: TGTGCCAGCAGCTCAACAGGGGAGGTTGGCTATGGCTACACCTTC.

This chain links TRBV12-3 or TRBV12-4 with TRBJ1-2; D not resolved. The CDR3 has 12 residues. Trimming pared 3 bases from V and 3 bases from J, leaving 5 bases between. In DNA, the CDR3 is TGTGCCAGCAGTTTCTCCGACTATGGCTACACCTTC. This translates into CASSFSDYGYTF.

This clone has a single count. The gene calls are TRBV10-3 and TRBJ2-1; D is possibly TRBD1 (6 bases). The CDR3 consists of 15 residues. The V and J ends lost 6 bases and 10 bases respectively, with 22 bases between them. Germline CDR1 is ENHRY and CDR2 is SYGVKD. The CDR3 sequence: CAISIRDTIYPEQFF. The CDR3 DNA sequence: TGTGCCATCAGCATCCGGGACACGATTTATCCCGAGCAGTTCTTC.

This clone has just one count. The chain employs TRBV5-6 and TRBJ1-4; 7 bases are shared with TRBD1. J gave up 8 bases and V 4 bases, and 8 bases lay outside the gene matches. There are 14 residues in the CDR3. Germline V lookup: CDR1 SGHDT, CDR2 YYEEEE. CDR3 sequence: CASSRVQGREKLFF. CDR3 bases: TGTGCCAGCAGCCGTGTACAGGGGCGAGAAAAACTGTTTTTT.